The T cell receptor (beta chain) under discussion was sequenced for a study of patients and donors after allogeneic stem cell transplantation. This clonotype came up a few times. TCRdb reprocessed the RT-PCR reads with MiXCR, giving one entry per CDR3 protein. The repertoire consists of about a million distinct CDR3 sequences, with more than 15% occurring once and the leading ten covering approximately 5.9%. This clonotype was sampled from a human donor who was either an allogeneic HSCT recipient or a stem cell or donor lymphocyte infusion donor (not recorded which). It is not recorded whose cells these are; they may come from a transplant donor. Sequencing was done on a sample of blood, either unsorted or a sorted T cell fraction (not recorded which).

The CDR3 sequence is CASSGTSGTGETQYF. CDR3 sequence (DNA): TGTGCCAGCAGTGGGACTAGCGGGACGGGCGAGACCCAGTACTTC. The V and J genes are TRBV12-3 or TRBV12-4 and TRBJ2-5, with 13 bases aligning to TRBD2. The trim removed 5 bases at V and 5 bases at J, leaving 5 bases unmatched. The CDR3 loop spans 15 amino acids.